The 27 T cell receptor beta chains listed next were all sequenced from one sample in a study of T cell responses to AZD1222 COVID-19 vaccine. Only in-frame clones appear in the TCRdb table, and some are missing; sequencing was by immunoSEQ multiplex PCR. The table lists some 130,000 clones, 65% to 90% of them singletons. Sequenced here: peripheral blood, sampled 28 days after the second dose of the MenACWY control vaccine. Every receptor here comes from an adult who received the MenACWY meningococcal vaccine as a control.

This chain links TRBV19 with TRBJ1-2; possibly TRBD1 for D (6 bases). The V gene lost 6 bases and the J gene lost 8 bases, with 19 bases spanning the gap. CDR3 length equals 14 residues. Germline values: CDR1 LNHDA, CDR2 SQIVND (reference sequence). CDR3 sequence reads: CASRARGSYGGYTF. DNA of the CDR3: TGTGCCAGTAGAGCAAGGGGGAGCTATGGCGGCTACACCTTC.

The rearrangement uses TRBV14 and TRBJ1-1; D is undetermined. V lost 0 bases and J lost 6, with 14 bases in between. Germline V gene lookup returns CDR1 SGHDN and CDR2 FVKESK. The CDR3 totals 15 residues. The CDR3 DNA sequence: TGTGCCAGCAGCCAAGAAGTGAGGGCCCGCGCTGAAGCTTTCTTT. It yields the protein CASSQEVRARAEAFF.

V usage is TRBV21-1 and J usage is TRBJ1-6. TRBV21-1 is flagged as a pseudogene. The CDR3 covers 14 residues. CDR3 nucleotides: TGTGCCAGCGGAAGGGGGGATGGGGATTCACCCCTCCACTTT. Protein product: CASGRGDGDSPLHF.

The sample holds a few counts of this clone. The rearrangement joins TRBV19 to TRBJ1-2; D unclear. This CDR3 comprises 13 residues. With 9 bases removed from V and 4 bases from J, the gap between germline ends came to 15 bases. CDR1 LNHDA and CDR2 SQIVND come from the germline V gene (reference sequence). In nucleotides, the CDR3 is TGTGCCAGCCTATCGATACGGCCCTATGGCTACACCTTC. It translates to CASLSIRPYGYTF.

To note about this clone: This specimen includes other DNA sequences encoding the same CDR3. This chain connects TRBV7-2 to TRBJ1-1, with 7 bases matching TRBD1. V lost 5 bases, J lost 2 bases, and 5 bases stayed unmatched. This CDR3 contains 14 residues. In germline, CDR1 is SGHTA, CDR2 FQGNSA. CDR3 in amino acids: CASSLRQGNTEAFF. The DNA of the CDR3 is TGTGCCAGCAGCCTGAGACAGGGTAACACTGAAGCTTTCTTT.

The chain combines TRBV5-1 with TRBJ2-7; either TRBD1 or TRBD2 may supply D (6 bases each). The length of the CDR3 is 18 residues. Germline CDR1 and CDR2: SGHRS and YFSETQ. V lost 0 bases to trimming and J lost 0 bases, with 19 bases between them. CDR3 in amino acids: CASSLEYGGTTFSYEQYF. CDR3 sequence (DNA): TGCGCCAGCAGCTTGGAATATGGCGGGACAACGTTCTCCTACGAGCAGTACTTC.

The J gene is TRBJ2-5, the V gene TRBV5-1; D unclear. CDR3 length equals 13 residues. Germline V CDR1 and CDR2: SGHRS, YFSETQ. V lost 2 bases and J 1 base, leaving 6 bases between the germline ends. The CDR3 here is CASSFESQETQYF. The CDR3 DNA sequence: TGCGCCAGCAGCTTCGAGAGCCAAGAGACCCAGTACTTC. The full variable domain, its missing parts supplied by reference TRBV5-1 and TRBJ2-5, is KAGVTQTPRYLIKTRGQQVTLSCSPISGHRSVSWYQQTPGQGLQFLFEYFSETQRNKGNFPGRFSGRQFSNSRSEMNVSTLELGDSALYLCASSFESQETQYFGPGTRLLVL.

This chain joins TRBV19 and TRBJ1-4; TRBD1 matches at 7 bases. This CDR3 contains 15 residues. V was clipped by 5 bases and J by 3 bases; unmatched bases: 6. CDR1 and CDR2 from the germline V gene are LNHDA and SQIVND (reference sequence). CDR3 in amino acids: CASSPRQGPNEKLFF. The CDR3 DNA reads as TGTGCCAGTAGTCCTAGACAGGGTCCTAATGAAAAACTGTTTTTT.

V is TRBV25-1 and J is TRBJ1-1; D unresolved. The V gene lost 3 bases and the J gene lost 6 bases, with 14 bases spanning the gap. CDR1 and CDR2 (germline): MGHDK, SYGVNS. This CDR3 has 14 amino acids. CDR3: CASSEFSHGAEAFF. The CDR3 DNA reads as TGTGCCAGCAGTGAGTTCTCACACGGGGCTGAAGCTTTCTTT.

The rearrangement links TRBV7-9 to TRBJ1-5; D uncertain. Looked up from germline, CDR1 is SEHNR and CDR2 is FQNEAQ (reference sequence). This CDR3 contains 13 residues. Between the trimmed V and J ends, which lost 5 bases and 6 bases, there was a span of 11 bases. The DNA of the CDR3 is TGTGCCAGCAGCACCGACGCCGGTCAGCCCCAGCATTTT. It specifies CASSTDAGQPQHF.

The count of this clone is one. The rearrangement joins TRBV2 to TRBJ1-4; perhaps TRBD1 as D (5 bases). This CDR3 region has 14 residues. Looked up from germline, CDR1 is SNHLY and CDR2 is FYNNEI. Between the trimmed V and J ends, which lost 4 bases and 4 bases, there was a span of 10 bases. The CDR3 DNA follows: TGTGCCAGCAGTGCCCAGGGAATTAATGAAAAACTGTTTTTT. Protein sequence: CASSAQGINEKLFF.

The chain recombines TRBV14 with TRBJ2-6, with TRBD2 identical over 7 bases. V lost 0 bases and J lost 2; bases outside the gene matches: 7. The germline V gene encodes CDR1 SGHDN and CDR2 FVKESK. This CDR3 has 18 residues. This CDR3 is CASSQDIRGGPGANVLTF. CDR3 nucleotide sequence: TGTGCCAGCAGCCAAGATATTAGGGGAGGGCCTGGGGCCAACGTCCTGACTTTC.

The chain recombines TRBV5-1 with TRBJ1-3, with D tentatively TRBD1 (5 bases). Germline lookup yields CDR1 SGHRS and CDR2 YFSETQ. The CDR3 sequence is 16 residues long. Trimming cost V 3 bases and J 0 bases, with 13 bases left between them. The CDR3 protein is CASSSGTGRSGNTIYF. In nucleotides, the CDR3 is TGCGCCAGCAGCTCCGGAACAGGACGCTCTGGAAACACCATATATTTT. Using reference TRBV5-1 and TRBJ1-3 for the parts outside the CDR3, the full variable domain is KAGVTQTPRYLIKTRGQQVTLSCSPISGHRSVSWYQQTPGQGLQFLFEYFSETQRNKGNFPGRFSGRQFSNSRSEMNVSTLELGDSALYLCASSSGTGRSGNTIYFGEGSWLTVV.

This chain connects TRBV10-3 to TRBJ2-1; D might be TRBD2 (5 bases). In germline, CDR1 is ENHRY, CDR2 SYGVKD. The V and J ends lost 3 bases and 4 bases respectively, with 13 bases between them. This CDR3 spans 15 amino acids. The CDR3 DNA reads as TGTGCCATCAGTGATGGTAGTCGACTATACAATGAGCAGTTCTTC. This gives the protein CAISDGSRLYNEQFF.

The CDR3: CASSWGQFSGNTIYF. CDR3 sequence (DNA): TGTGCCAGCAGTTGGGGACAGTTCTCTGGAAACACCATATATTTT. The chain couples TRBV28 to TRBJ1-3, with 7 bases matching TRBD1. Germline V gives CDR1 MDHEN, CDR2 SYDVKM. V shed 4 bases, J shed 0 bases, and the junction held 3 bases outside the gene matches. The CDR3 sequence is 15 residues long.

V usage is TRBV11-1 and J usage is TRBJ2-2; TRBD1 agrees at 10 bases. With V trimmed by 4 bases and J by 7 bases, 6 bases remained unmatched. The V gene's germline CDR1 is SGHAT and CDR2 FQDESV (reference sequence). The CDR3 extends over 15 amino acids. The CDR3 is CASSSDRGRGGELFF. DNA of the CDR3: TGTGCCAGCAGCTCCGACAGGGGGCGGGGCGGGGAGCTGTTTTTT.

Here the CDR3 DNA reads TGTGCCTGGGCAACCTCCTGGAGTGGAAACACCATATATTTT. Encoded protein: CAWATSWSGNTIYF. V usage is TRBV30 and J usage is TRBJ1-3; unclear D gene. The CDR3 is 14 residues long. The germline V gene has CDR1 GTSNPN and CDR2 SVGIG (reference sequence). Trimming took off 5 bases at V and 3 bases at J, with 14 bases between the two ends.

The genes are TRBV6-2 or TRBV6-3 and TRBJ1-5; no firm D call. V lost 3 bases and J lost 0, with 6 bases in between. Germline V gene data show CDR1 as MNHEY and CDR2 as SVGEGT. The CDR3 spans 14 residues. The CDR3 sequence is CASSYRYSNQPQHF. The DNA of the CDR3 is TGTGCCAGCAGTTATCGGTATAGCAATCAGCCCCAGCATTTT.

The chain carries TRBV5-1 and TRBJ1-3; no reliable D call. V lost 2 bases and J lost 4, with 10 bases in between. The CDR3 has 14 amino acids. CDR1 is SGHRS and CDR2 is YFSETQ in the germline V gene. The CDR3 bases are TGCGCCAGCAGCTTAACGGTTACCGGAAACACCATATATTTT. It codes for CASSLTVTGNTIYF.

This clone has only a few counts. This CDR3 is CASSVLDSGEQYF. In nucleotides, the CDR3 is TGTGCCAGCAGCGTATTGGACAGTGGCGAGCAGTACTTC. The J gene is TRBJ2-7, the V gene TRBV9; a possible D gene is TRBD1 (6 bases). From germline, CDR1 is SGDLS and CDR2 YYNGEE. The CDR3 has 13 residues. V dropped 1 base and J dropped 6 bases, with 11 bases sitting between them.

This clone was counted a few times. The rearrangement uses TRBV6-5 and TRBJ2-3; tentative D call: TRBD1 (7 bases). The length of the CDR3 is 14 residues. Between the trimmed V and J ends, which lost 6 bases and 3 bases, there was a span of 13 bases. The germline CDR1 and CDR2 sequences are MNHEY and SVGAGI. In DNA, the CDR3 is TGTGCCAGCAGGTACAGGGGAGGTACAGATACGCAGTATTTT. Translated, it gives CASRYRGGTDTQYF.

This rearrangement joins TRBV5-4 to TRBJ2-1; TRBD2 matches 7 bases. The CDR3 runs 11 residues. Trimming at V came to 4 bases and at J to 9 bases, leaving 1 base not matched to a gene. Germline CDR1 reads SGHNT; CDR2 reads YYREEE (reference sequence). Written as DNA, the CDR3 is TGTGCCAGCAGCCGCGGGGGTGAGCAGTTCTTC. Its protein product is CASSRGGEQFF.

CDR3 DNA: TGTGCCACCAGTCGAGGAGACGGAAACACCATATATTTT. Residues: CATSRGDGNTIYF. V and J are TRBV24-1 and TRBJ1-3; D ambiguous. In germline, CDR1 is KGHDR, CDR2 SFDVKD. Trimming shortened V by 6 bases and J by 4 bases, and 9 bases separated the two germline ends. The CDR3 sequence is 13 residues long.

The chain has TRBV4-2 and TRBJ2-3; 9 bases map to TRBD2. The CDR3 length is 19 residues. Looked up from germline, CDR1 is LGHNA and CDR2 is YNFKEQ. Trimming cost V 0 bases and J 6 bases; bases outside gene matches: 16. CDR3 loop: CASSQDPIYSSGTMDTQYF. The CDR3 DNA is TGTGCCAGCAGCCAAGACCCGATCTACTCTAGCGGGACAATGGATACGCAGTATTTT.

The gene calls are TRBV19 and TRBJ1-1; no clear D gene. Looked up from germline, CDR1 is LNHDA and CDR2 is SQIVND (reference sequence). This CDR3 region has 12 residues. Trimming left V 4 bases short and J 3 bases short, with 6 bases between. DNA for the CDR3: TGTGCCAGTAGTAGAACGGACACTGAAGCTTTCTTT. It is translated as CASSRTDTEAFF.

The chain has TRBV4-3 and TRBJ2-1, with D unresolved. V lost 0 bases to trimming and J lost 8 bases, with 8 bases between them. Germline V gene sequence: CDR1 LGHNA, CDR2 YSLEER. The CDR3 is made up of 13 amino acids. The CDR3 sequence is CASSQDGRDEQFF. The DNA of the CDR3 is TGCGCCAGCAGCCAAGATGGCAGAGATGAGCAGTTCTTC.

The chain is built from TRBV24-1 and TRBJ1-1; the D is unclear. Germline CDR1 reads KGHDR; CDR2 reads SFDVKD. V lost 5 bases and J lost 3, with 9 bases in between. The CDR3 loop spans 13 amino acids. The CDR3: CATSAGRDTEAFF. As DNA, the CDR3 is TGTGCCACCAGTGCCGGCCGGGACACTGAAGCTTTCTTT.